The 9 T cell receptor beta chains presented below share a single source sample, sequenced in a study of CD8 T cells in Susac syndrome. Random hexamers were used to reverse transcribe an amount of about 0.45 to 1 ug RNA. A single record per CDR3 protein comes from TCRdb applying MiXCR to the immunoSEQ multiplex PCR reads. Here the sample spans about 83,000 distinct CDR3 sequences, roughly 95% being singletons. The sequenced sample consisted of CD8+ T cells from PBMCs. The receptors shown here come from a human donor with Susac syndrome.

This clonotype is a singleton in its sample. V is TRBV20-1 and J is TRBJ1-1, with D possibly being TRBD1 (5 bases). CDR1 DFQATT and CDR2 SNEGSKA come from the germline V gene (reference sequence). This CDR3 is 14 amino acids long. Trimming shortened V by 6 bases and J by 5 bases, and 19 bases separated the two germline ends. CDR3 in DNA: TGCAGTGCCGTTTCCAGGGTTTTTAGAACTGAAGCTTTCTTT. Residues: CSAVSRVFRTEAFF.

A single count supports this clonotype. The chain uses TRBV15 and TRBJ1-1, with 7 positions matching TRBD1. The V segment lost 5 bases and the J segment 0 bases; nucleotides outside the gene matches: 9. Germline values: CDR1 LNHNV, CDR2 YYDKDF (reference sequence). This CDR3 contains 16 residues. The CDR3 DNA reads as TGTGCCACCAGCGGCAGGGGGTCGGGAATGAACACTGAAGCTTTCTTT. It specifies CATSGRGSGMNTEAFF.

This chain uses TRBV20-1 with TRBJ2-7; D gene unclear. V was trimmed by 2 bases and J by 2 bases, leaving 13 bases between them. CDR3 length: 14 residues. Germline V CDR1 and CDR2: DFQATT, SNEGSKA (reference sequence). CDR3 residues: CSARIGFETYEQYF. CDR3 nucleotides: TGCAGTGCTAGAATCGGGTTCGAGACCTACGAGCAGTACTTC.

This chain connects TRBV6-5 to TRBJ1-1; TRBD1 matches 7 bases. The CDR3 consists of 17 residues. Losses at the gene ends were 4 bases for V and 1 base for J; bases not matched to a gene: 12. The germline V gene encodes CDR1 MNHEY and CDR2 SVGAGI. The CDR3 here is CASSFPTPGTENTEAFF. CDR3 coding DNA: TGTGCCAGCAGTTTCCCCACTCCCGGGACAGAGAACACTGAAGCTTTCTTT.

The chain is built from TRBV20-1 and TRBJ2-1; D ambiguous. The V gene lost 7 bases and the J gene lost 8 bases, with 12 bases spanning the gap. Per germline, CDR1 DFQATT and CDR2 SNEGSKA (reference sequence). This CDR3 spans 11 amino acids. The CDR3 region has the DNA TGCAGTGTTAAAAGTGAGCATGAGCAGTTCTTC. Its protein product is CSVKSEHEQFF.

The chain joins TRBV28 to TRBJ2-7; tentatively, D is TRBD2 (5 bases). The CDR3 covers 14 residues. From germline, CDR1 is MDHEN and CDR2 SYDVKM. Trimming stripped 3 bases from V and 3 bases from J, with 12 bases between. CDR3 in DNA: TGTGCCAGCAGTTTTCCCGGGGTCATCTACGAGCAGTACTTC. Amino acid sequence: CASSFPGVIYEQYF. Drawing the rest from reference TRBV28 and TRBJ2-7, the complete variable domain is DVKVTQSSRYLVKRTGEKVFLECVQDMDHENMFWYRQDPGLGLRLIYFSYDVKMKEKGDIPEGYSVSREKKERFSLILESASTNQTSMYLCASSFPGVIYEQYFGPGTRLTVT.

This chain connects TRBV9 to TRBJ2-1, with 8 positions matching TRBD2. The ends lost 4 bases at V and 7 bases at J; junction bases unmatched: 10. Germline V gives CDR1 SGDLS, CDR2 YYNGEE. This CDR3 contains 15 residues. CDR3 nucleotides: TGTGCCAGCAGCCCACCGGGACTAGATAATAATGAGCAGTTCTTC. It translates to CASSPPGLDNNEQFF.

The chain recombines TRBV9 with TRBJ1-1; possible D gene TRBD1, 5 bases. Germline assignment: CDR1 SGDLS and CDR2 YYNGEE. This CDR3 comprises 14 residues. V was shortened by 4 bases and J by 1 base, with 11 bases between the two germline ends. The CDR3 DNA sequence: TGTGCCAGCAGCCCCTGGGGACCGAACACTGAAGCTTTCTTT. Translation gives CASSPWGPNTEAFF.

This clonotype was seen a handful of times. The V call is TRBV6-6, the J call TRBJ2-3; no definite D call. This CDR3 spans 11 amino acids. Trimming removed 6 bases from V and 1 base from J, with 2 bases in between. Germline V CDR1 and CDR2: MNHNY, SVGAGI (reference sequence). CDR3: CASRGTDTQYF. Written as DNA, the CDR3 is TGTGCCAGCAGGGGCACAGATACGCAGTATTTT.